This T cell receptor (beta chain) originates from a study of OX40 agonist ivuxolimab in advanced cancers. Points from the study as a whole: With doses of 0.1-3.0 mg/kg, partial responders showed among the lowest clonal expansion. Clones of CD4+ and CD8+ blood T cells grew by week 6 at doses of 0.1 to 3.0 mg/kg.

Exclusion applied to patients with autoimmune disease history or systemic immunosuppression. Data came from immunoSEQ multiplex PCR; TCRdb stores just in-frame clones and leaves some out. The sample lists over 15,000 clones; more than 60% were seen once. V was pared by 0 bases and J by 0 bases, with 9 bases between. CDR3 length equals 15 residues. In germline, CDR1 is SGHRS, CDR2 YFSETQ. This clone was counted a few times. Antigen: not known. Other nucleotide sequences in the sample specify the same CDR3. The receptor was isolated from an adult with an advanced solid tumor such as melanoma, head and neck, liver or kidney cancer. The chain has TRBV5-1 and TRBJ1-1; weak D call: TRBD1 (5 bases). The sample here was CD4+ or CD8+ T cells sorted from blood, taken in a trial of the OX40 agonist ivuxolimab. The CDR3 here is CASSLEGQLNTEAFF. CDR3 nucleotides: TGCGCCAGCAGCTTGGAGGGGCAGCTGAACACTGAAGCTTTCTTT.